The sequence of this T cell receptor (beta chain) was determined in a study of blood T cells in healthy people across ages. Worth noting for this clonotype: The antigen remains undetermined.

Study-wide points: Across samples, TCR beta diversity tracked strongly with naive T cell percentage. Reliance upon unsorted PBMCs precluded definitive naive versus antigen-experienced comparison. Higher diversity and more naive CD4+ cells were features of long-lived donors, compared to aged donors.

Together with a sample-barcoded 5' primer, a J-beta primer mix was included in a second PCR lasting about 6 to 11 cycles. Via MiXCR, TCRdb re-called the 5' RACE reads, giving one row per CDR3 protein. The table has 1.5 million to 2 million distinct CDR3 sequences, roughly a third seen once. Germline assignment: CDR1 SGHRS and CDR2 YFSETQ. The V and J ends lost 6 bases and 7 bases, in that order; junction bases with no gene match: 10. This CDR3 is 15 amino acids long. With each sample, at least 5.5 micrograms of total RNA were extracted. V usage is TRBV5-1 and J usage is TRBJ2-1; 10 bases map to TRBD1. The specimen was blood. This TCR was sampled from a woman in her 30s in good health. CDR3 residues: CASKGMGTGVNEQFF. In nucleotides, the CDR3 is TGCGCCAGCAAGGGGATGGGGACAGGGGTTAATGAGCAGTTCTTC.